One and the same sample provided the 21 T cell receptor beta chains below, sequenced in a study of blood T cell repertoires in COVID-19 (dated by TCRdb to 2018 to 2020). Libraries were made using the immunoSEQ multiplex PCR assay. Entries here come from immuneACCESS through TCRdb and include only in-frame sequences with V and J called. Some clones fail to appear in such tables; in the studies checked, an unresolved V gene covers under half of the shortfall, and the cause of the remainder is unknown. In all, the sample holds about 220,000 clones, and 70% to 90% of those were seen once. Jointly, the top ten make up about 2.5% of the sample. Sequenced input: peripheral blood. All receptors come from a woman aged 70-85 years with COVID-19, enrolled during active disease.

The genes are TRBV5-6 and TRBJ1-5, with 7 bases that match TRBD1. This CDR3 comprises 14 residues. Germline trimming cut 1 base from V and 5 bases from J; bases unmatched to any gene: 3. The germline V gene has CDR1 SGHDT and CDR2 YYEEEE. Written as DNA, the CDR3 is TGTGCCAGCAGCTTGTTTCAGGGGGATCAGCCCCAGCATTTT. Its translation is CASSLFQGDQPQHF.

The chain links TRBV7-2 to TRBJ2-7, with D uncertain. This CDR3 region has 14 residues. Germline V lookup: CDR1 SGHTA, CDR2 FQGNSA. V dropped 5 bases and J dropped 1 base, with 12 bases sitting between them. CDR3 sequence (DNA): TGTGCCAGCAGCCCAAGCGTGGGTTCCTACGAGCAGTACTTC. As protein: CASSPSVGSYEQYF.

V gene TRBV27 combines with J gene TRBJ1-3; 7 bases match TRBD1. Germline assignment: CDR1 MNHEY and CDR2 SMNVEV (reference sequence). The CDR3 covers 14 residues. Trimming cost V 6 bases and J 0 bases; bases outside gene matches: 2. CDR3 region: CASSRDSSGNTIYF. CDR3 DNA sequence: TGTGCCAGCAGCCGGGACAGCTCTGGAAACACCATATATTTT.

The CDR3 protein is CASTYSGEQFF. CDR3 nucleotide sequence: TGTGCCAGTACATATAGCGGAGAGCAGTTCTTC. The chain uses TRBV19 and TRBJ2-1; tentatively, D is TRBD2 (6 bases). CDR3 length: 11 amino acids. V was trimmed by 7 bases and J by 10 bases, leaving 11 bases between them. Germline CDR1 reads LNHDA; CDR2 reads SQIVND (reference sequence).

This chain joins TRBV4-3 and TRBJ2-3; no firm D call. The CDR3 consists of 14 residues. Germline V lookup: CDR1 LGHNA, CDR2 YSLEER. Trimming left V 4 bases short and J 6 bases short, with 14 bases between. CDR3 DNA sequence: TGCGCCAGCAGCCCTAGACTTCTCGGCGATACGCAGTATTTT. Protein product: CASSPRLLGDTQYF.

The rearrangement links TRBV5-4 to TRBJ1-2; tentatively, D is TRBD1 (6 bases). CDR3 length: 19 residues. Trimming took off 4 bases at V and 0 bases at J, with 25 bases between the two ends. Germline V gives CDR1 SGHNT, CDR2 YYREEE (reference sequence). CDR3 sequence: CASSLIPPGANPPNYGYTF. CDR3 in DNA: TGTGCCAGCAGCCTCATACCCCCAGGGGCGAACCCGCCTAACTATGGCTACACCTTC.

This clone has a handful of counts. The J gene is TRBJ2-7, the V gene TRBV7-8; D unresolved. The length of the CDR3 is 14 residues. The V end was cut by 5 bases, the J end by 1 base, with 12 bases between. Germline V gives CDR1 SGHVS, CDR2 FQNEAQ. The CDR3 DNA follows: TGTGCCAGCAGCGTTATCATCGGGTCCTACGAGCAGTACTTC. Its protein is CASSVIIGSYEQYF. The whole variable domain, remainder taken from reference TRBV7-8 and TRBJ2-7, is GAGVSQSPRYKVAKRGQDVALRCDPISGHVSLFWYQQALGQGPEFLTYFQNEAQLDKSGLPSDRFFAERPEGSVSTLKIQRTQQEDSAVYLCASSVIIGSYEQYFGPGTRLTVT.

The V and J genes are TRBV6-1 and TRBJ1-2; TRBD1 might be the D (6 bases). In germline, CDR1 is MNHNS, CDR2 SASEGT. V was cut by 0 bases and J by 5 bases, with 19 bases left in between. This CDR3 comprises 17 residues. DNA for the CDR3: TGTGCCAGCAGTGAAGCAGCGCCACTGATAGGGGGTTATGGCTACACCTTC. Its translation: CASSEAAPLIGGYGYTF.

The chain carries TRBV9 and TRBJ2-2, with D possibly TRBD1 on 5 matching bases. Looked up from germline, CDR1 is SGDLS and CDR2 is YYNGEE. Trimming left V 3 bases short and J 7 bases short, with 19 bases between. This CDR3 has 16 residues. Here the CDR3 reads CASSASTVLRDGELFF. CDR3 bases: TGTGCCAGCAGCGCGTCGACAGTGCTTAGAGACGGGGAGCTGTTTTTT.

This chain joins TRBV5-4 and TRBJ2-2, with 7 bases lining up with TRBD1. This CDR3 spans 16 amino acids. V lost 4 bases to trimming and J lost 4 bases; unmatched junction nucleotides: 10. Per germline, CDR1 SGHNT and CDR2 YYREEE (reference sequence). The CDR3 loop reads CASSEDRDRGTGELFF. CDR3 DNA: TGTGCCAGCAGCGAAGACAGGGATCGGGGCACCGGGGAGCTGTTTTTT.

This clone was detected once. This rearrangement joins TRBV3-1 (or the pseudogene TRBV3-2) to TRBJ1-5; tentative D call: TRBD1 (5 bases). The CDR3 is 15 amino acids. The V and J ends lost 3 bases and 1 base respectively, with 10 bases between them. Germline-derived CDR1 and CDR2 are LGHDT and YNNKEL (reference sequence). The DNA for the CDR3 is TGTGCCAGCAGCCAGGTGCAGGGAAGCAATCAGCCCCAGCATTTT. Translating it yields CASSQVQGSNQPQHF.

For the CDR3, the DNA is TGTGCCAGCAGTCCCGGGGTTAACTATGGCTACACCTTC. Its translation: CASSPGVNYGYTF. The J gene is TRBJ1-2, the V gene TRBV7-2; no clear D. The CDR3 has 13 residues. V was trimmed by 6 bases and J by 1 base, leaving 9 bases between them. Germline V gives CDR1 SGHTA, CDR2 FQGNSA.

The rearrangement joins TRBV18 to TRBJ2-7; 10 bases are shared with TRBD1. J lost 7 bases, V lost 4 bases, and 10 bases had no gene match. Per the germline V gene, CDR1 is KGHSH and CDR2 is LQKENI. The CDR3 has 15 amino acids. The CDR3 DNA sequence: TGTGCCAGCTCACGGGCGACAGGGGGCTATTATGAGCAGTACTTC. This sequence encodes CASSRATGGYYEQYF.

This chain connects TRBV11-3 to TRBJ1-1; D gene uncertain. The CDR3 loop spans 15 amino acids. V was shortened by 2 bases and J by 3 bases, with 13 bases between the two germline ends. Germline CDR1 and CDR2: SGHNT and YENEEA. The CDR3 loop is CASSLFQSLDTEAFF. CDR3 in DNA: TGTGCCAGCAGCTTATTTCAAAGTCTAGACACTGAAGCTTTCTTT.

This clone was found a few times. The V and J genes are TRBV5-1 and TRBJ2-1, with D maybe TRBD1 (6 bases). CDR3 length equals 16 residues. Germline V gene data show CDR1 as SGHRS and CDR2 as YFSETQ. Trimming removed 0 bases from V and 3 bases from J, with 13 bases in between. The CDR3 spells CASSLDQGQVYNEQFF. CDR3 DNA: TGCGCCAGCAGCTTGGACCAGGGGCAGGTCTACAATGAGCAGTTCTTC.

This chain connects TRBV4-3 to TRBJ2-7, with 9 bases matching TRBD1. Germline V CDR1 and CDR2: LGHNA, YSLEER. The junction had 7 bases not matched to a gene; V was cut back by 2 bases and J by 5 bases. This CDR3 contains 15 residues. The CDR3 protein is CASSQNPGQGDEQYF. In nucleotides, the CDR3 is TGCGCCAGCAGCCAAAATCCGGGACAGGGCGACGAGCAGTACTTC.

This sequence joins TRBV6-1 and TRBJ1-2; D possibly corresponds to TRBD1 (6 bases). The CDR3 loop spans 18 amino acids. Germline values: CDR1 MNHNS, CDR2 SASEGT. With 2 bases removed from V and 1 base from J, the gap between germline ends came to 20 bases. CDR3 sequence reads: CASSESGWGQDLNYGYTF. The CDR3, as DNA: TGTGCCAGCAGTGAATCGGGGTGGGGGCAGGATCTTAACTATGGCTACACCTTC.

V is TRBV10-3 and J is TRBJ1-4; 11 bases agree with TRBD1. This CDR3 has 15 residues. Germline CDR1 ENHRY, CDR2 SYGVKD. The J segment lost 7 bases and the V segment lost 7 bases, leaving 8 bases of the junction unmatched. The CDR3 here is CAITSGQGDGEKLFF. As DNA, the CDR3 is TGTGCCATCACTTCGGGACAGGGGGATGGTGAAAAACTGTTTTTT.

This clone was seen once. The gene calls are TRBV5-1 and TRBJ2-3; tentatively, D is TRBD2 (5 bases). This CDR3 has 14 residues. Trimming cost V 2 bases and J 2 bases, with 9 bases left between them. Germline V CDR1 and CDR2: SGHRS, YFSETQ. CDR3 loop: CASSLDYNTDTQYF. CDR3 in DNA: TGCGCCAGCAGCTTAGACTACAACACAGATACGCAGTATTTT.

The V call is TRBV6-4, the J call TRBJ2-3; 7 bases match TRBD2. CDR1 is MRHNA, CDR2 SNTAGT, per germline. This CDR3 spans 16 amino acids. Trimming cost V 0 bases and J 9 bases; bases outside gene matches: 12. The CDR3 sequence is CASSDSGRLAFGTQYF. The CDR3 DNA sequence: TGTGCCAGCAGTGACTCGGGGAGACTAGCTTTTGGCACGCAGTATTTT.

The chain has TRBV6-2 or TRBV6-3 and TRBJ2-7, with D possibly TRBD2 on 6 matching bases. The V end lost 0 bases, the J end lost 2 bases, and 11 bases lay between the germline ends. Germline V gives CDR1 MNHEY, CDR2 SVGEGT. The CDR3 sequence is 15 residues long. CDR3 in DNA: TGTGCCAGCAGTTACTCGACGCGGGGCCCCTACGAGCAGTACTTC. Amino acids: CASSYSTRGPYEQYF.